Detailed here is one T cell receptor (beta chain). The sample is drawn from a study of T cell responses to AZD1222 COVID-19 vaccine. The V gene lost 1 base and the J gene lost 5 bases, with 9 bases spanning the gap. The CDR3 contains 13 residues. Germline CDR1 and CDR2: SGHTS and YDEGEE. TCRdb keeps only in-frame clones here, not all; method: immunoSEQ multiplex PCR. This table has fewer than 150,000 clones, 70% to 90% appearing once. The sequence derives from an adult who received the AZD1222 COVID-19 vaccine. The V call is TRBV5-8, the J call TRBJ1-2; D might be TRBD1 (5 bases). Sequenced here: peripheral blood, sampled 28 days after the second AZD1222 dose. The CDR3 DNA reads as TGTGCCAGCAGCTTGAGCGGGACGTATGGCTACACCTTC. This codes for CASSLSGTYGYTF.